Listed below are T cell receptor beta chains from one sample, sequenced in a study of blood T cell repertoires in COVID-19. Produced via immunoSEQ multiplex PCR; TCRdb's table is partial and in-frame only. The repertoire includes over 200,000 clones, 91% of them detected once, and approximately 1.2% sits in the top ten. Sequencing was done on a sample of PBMCs or T cells enriched from blood (not recorded which). Receptors were obtained from a human donor in a cohort exposed to, infected with or recovered from COVID-19 (not recorded which). The donor label of this sample is uncertain. Each CDR3 is given with its conserved first and last residue. The order of the fields is CDR3 protein, CDR3 DNA, J gene, clone size, V gene, CDR3 length, D gene. A D gene is named only where the DNA matches it firmly. Only some rows state a clone size, as once, few, many or a class for expanded clones.

CATEDRGHNSPLHF,TGTGCCACAGAGGACAGGGGGCATAATTCACCCCTCCACTTT,TRBJ1-6,.,TRBV10-3,14,TRBD1
CASSGGPGFSEKLFF,TGTGCCAGCTCAGGGGGCCCCGGCTTCAGCGAAAAACTGTTTTTT,TRBJ1-4,.,TRBV2,15,TRBD1
CASSWGRENSPLHF,TGTGCCAGTAGTTGGGGCAGAGAAAATTCACCCCTCCACTTT,TRBJ1-6,few,TRBV19,14,.
CASSPGYGYTF,TGTGCCAGCAGTCCCGGGTATGGCTACACCTTC,TRBJ1-2,.,TRBV6-2/TRBV6-3,11,.
CASSARGQGWGSPLHF,TGTGCCAGCAGCGCTAGGGGACAGGGTTGGGGTTCACCCCTCCACTTT,TRBJ1-6,.,TRBV5-5,16,TRBD1
CASSRDRGGTEAFF,TGTGCCAGCAGCAGAGACAGGGGGGGCACTGAAGCTTTCTTT,TRBJ1-1,.,TRBV9,14,TRBD1
CASSENSEIDTQYF,TGTGCCAGCAGTGAAAATTCCGAGATAGATACGCAGTATTTT,TRBJ2-3,.,TRBV6-1,14,.
CASSSGRSGAGELFF,TGTGCCAGCAGCTCGGGGCGGAGCGGGGCCGGGGAGCTGTTTTTT,TRBJ2-2,.,TRBV7-2,15,TRBD2
CASSPTDSVPSTEAFF,TGTGCCAGCAGCCCTACGGACAGCGTACCCTCCACTGAAGCTTTCTTT,TRBJ1-1,.,TRBV9,16,.
CASSPTGGKGEKLFF,TGTGCCAGCAGCCCGACAGGGGGCAAAGGTGAAAAACTGTTTTTT,TRBJ1-4,once,TRBV7-2,15,TRBD1
CASRTSGYEQYF,TGTGCCAGTCGAACTAGCGGCTACGAGCAGTACTTC,TRBJ2-7,.,TRBV6-5,12,TRBD2
CASSPPPGRSYEQYF,TGTGCCAGCAGCCCTCCTCCCGGGAGATCCTACGAGCAGTACTTC,TRBJ2-7,once,TRBV27,15,.
CASVGGLVFAEAFF,TGTGCCAGCGTAGGGGGCCTTGTCTTCGCTGAAGCTTTCTTT,TRBJ1-1,.,TRBV5-5,14,TRBD1
CAWSPGLGTDTQYF,TGTGCCTGGAGTCCAGGGTTGGGCACAGATACGCAGTATTTT,TRBJ2-3,once,TRBV30,14,.
CASSQPTGTSGNTIYF,TGCGCCAGCAGTCAACCGACAGGGACCTCTGGAAACACCATATATTTT,TRBJ1-3,.,TRBV23-1,16,TRBD1
CASSLGQGVKQPQHF,TGTGCCAGCAGCTTAGGGCAGGGGGTCAAACAGCCCCAGCATTTT,TRBJ1-5,.,TRBV11-2,15,TRBD1
CASSQGQGTETQYF,TGCGCCAGCAGCCAGGGACAGGGGACAGAGACCCAGTACTTC,TRBJ2-5,.,TRBV4-3,14,TRBD1
CASSSQGTGELFF,TGTGCCAGCAGTTCCCAGGGAACCGGGGAGCTGTTTTTT,TRBJ2-2,.,TRBV27,13,.
CASSLIREQPQHF,TGTGCCAGCAGCTTAATCCGTGAGCAGCCCCAGCATTTT,TRBJ1-5,.,TRBV7-3,13,.
CASSRTGLMDGYTF,TGCGCCAGCAGCAGGACAGGGCTTATGGATGGCTACACCTTC,TRBJ1-2,.,TRBV4-3,14,TRBD1
CAGRDSHYGYTF,TGTGCCGGAAGGGACAGCCACTATGGCTACACCTTC,TRBJ1-2,.,TRBV30,12,TRBD1
CASSHPTSYTEAFF,TGCGCCAGCAGCCACCCGACTTCTTACACTGAAGCTTTCTTT,TRBJ1-1,.,TRBV4-3,14,.
CASTGNEKLFF,TGTGCCTCCACAGGGAATGAAAAACTGTTTTTT,TRBJ1-4,.,TRBV28,11,.
CASSFEGGEQYF,TGCGCCAGCAGCTTCGAGGGTGGCGAGCAGTACTTC,TRBJ2-7,.,TRBV5-1,12,.
CASSEPGYNSPLHF,TGTGCCAGCAGTGAACCAGGGTATAATTCACCCCTCCACTTT,TRBJ1-6,.,TRBV25-1,14,.
CASSQDRTGGGNTEAFF,TGCGCCAGCAGCCAAGATAGGACAGGGGGCGGGAACACTGAAGCTTTCTTT,TRBJ1-1,.,TRBV4-3,17,TRBD1
CASSLETGVAGKLFF,TGCGCCAGCAGCCTCGAAACAGGGGTGGCAGGAAAACTGTTTTTT,TRBJ1-4,.,TRBV5-1,15,TRBD1
CASSYSRRPHEQYF,TGTGCCAGCAGTTACTCGCGCAGGCCCCACGAGCAGTACTTC,TRBJ2-7,.,TRBV6-5,14,.
CASSLGGYEQYF,TGCGCCAGCAGCTTAGGGGGCTACGAGCAGTACTTC,TRBJ2-7,.,TRBV5-1,12,.
CASSVARAGQETQYF,TGTGCCAGCAGCGTAGCAAGAGCGGGGCAAGAGACCCAGTACTTC,TRBJ2-5,few,TRBV9,15,TRBD2
CATGAIAGGYNEQFF,TGTGCCACCGGGGCAATAGCGGGGGGGTACAATGAGCAGTTCTTC,TRBJ2-1,.,TRBV6-5,15,TRBD2
CASSPLRQFSVTGANVLTF,TGTGCCAGCAGTCCGCTACGACAGTTCTCAGTCACTGGGGCCAACGTCCTGACTTTC,TRBJ2-6,.,TRBV27,19,.
CAWSLGVAGAYEQYF,TGTGCCTGGAGCCTAGGGGTAGCGGGGGCCTACGAGCAGTACTTC,TRBJ2-7,.,TRBV30,15,TRBD2
CASSQEAGFSYNEQFF,TGTGCCAGCAGCCAAGAGGCGGGGTTCTCCTACAATGAGCAGTTCTTC,TRBJ2-1,.,TRBV14,16,.
CASSLQAAGGGYTF,TGTGCCAGCAGCTTACAGGCGGCAGGAGGTGGCTACACCTTC,TRBJ1-2,.,TRBV7-9,14,.
CASSISKDRAPYEQYF,TGTGCCAGTAGTATATCCAAGGACAGGGCGCCCTACGAGCAGTACTTC,TRBJ2-7,.,TRBV19,16,TRBD1
CASSYTRGGPVYGYTF,TGTGCCAGCAGCTACACCCGGGGAGGTCCGGTCTATGGCTACACCTTC,TRBJ1-2,.,TRBV27,16,.
CASSPFGQPQHF,TGTGCCAGTAGTCCTTTCGGTCAGCCCCAGCATTTT,TRBJ1-5,.,TRBV19,12,.
CASSDTGYYGYTF,TGTGCCAGCAGTGATACAGGGTACTATGGCTACACCTTC,TRBJ1-2,.,TRBV25-1,13,.
CASSARVGPTDTQYF,TGTGCCAGCAGTGCCAGGGTGGGCCCCACAGATACGCAGTATTTT,TRBJ2-3,.,TRBV2,15,.
CASRSGGNQPQHF,TGTGCCAGCAGGTCCGGGGGTAATCAGCCCCAGCATTTT,TRBJ1-5,.,TRBV6-1,13,.
CASSQGRGGYTF,TGTGCCAGCAGCCAAGGTAGAGGGGGCTACACCTTC,TRBJ1-2,.,TRBV4-2,12,.
CASSLDRGQQPQHF,TGTGCCAGCAGCCTCGACAGGGGGCAACAGCCCCAGCATTTT,TRBJ1-5,.,TRBV6-5,14,TRBD1
CASSTRTANSGNTIYF,TGTGCCAGTAGTACGCGGACAGCTAACTCTGGAAACACCATATATTTT,TRBJ1-3,.,TRBV19,16,.
CASSLAGRDKYF,TGCGCCAGCAGCTTGGCCGGCAGGGATAAGTACTTC,TRBJ2-7,.,TRBV5-1,12,.
CASSLGGRNTEAFF,TGTGCCAGCAGCTTGGGAGGAAGGAACACTGAAGCTTTCTTT,TRBJ1-1,.,TRBV5-6,14,.
CASSFLSAGVPTEAFF,TGTGCCAGCAGCTTCCTTTCAGCGGGGGTCCCCACTGAAGCTTTCTTT,TRBJ1-1,.,TRBV27,16,.
CASSQADRIRMGYTF,TGCGCCAGCAGCCAAGCGGACAGAATTCGGATGGGCTACACCTTC,TRBJ1-2,.,TRBV4-3,15,.
CASGSGLQNQPQHF,TGTGCCAGCGGGTCAGGCCTACAGAATCAGCCCCAGCATTTT,TRBJ1-5,.,TRBV2,14,.
CASSWDSLTDTQYF,TGTGCCAGCAGCTGGGACAGTCTAACAGATACGCAGTATTTT,TRBJ2-3,once,TRBV28,14,TRBD1
CASRPFTDTDNSPLHF,TGTGCCAGTAGGCCTTTCACCGACACGGATAATTCACCCCTCCACTTT,TRBJ1-6,.,TRBV19,16,.
CASSGTDSPLHF,TGTGCCAGCTCCGGGACAGACTCACCCCTCCACTTT,TRBJ1-6,.,TRBV18,12,TRBD1
CASRQGDSGNTIYF,TGTGCCAGCAGACAGGGTGACTCTGGAAACACCATATATTTT,TRBJ1-3,few,TRBV6-5,14,.
CSVAMDIYEQYF,TGCAGCGTTGCAATGGACATCTACGAGCAGTACTTC,TRBJ2-7,.,TRBV29-1,12,.
CASSRGTGSYEQYF,TGTGCCAGCAGCCGCGGGACTGGCTCCTACGAGCAGTACTTC,TRBJ2-7,.,TRBV6-6,14,.